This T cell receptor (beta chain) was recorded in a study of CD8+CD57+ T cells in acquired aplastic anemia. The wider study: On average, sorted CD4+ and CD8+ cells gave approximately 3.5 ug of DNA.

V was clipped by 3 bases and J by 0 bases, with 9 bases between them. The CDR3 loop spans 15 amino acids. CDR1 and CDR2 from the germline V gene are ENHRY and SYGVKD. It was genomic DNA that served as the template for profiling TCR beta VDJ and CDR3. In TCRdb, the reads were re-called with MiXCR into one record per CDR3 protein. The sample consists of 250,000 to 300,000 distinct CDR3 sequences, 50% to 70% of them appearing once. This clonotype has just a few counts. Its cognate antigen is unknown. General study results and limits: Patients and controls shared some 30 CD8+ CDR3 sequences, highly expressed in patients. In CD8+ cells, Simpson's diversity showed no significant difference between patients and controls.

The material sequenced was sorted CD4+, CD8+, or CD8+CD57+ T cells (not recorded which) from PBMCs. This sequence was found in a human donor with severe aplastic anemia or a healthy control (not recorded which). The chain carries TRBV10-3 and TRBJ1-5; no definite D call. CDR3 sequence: CAISDHKYSNQPQHF. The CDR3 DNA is TGTGCCATCAGTGACCACAAGTATAGCAATCAGCCCCAGCATTTT.